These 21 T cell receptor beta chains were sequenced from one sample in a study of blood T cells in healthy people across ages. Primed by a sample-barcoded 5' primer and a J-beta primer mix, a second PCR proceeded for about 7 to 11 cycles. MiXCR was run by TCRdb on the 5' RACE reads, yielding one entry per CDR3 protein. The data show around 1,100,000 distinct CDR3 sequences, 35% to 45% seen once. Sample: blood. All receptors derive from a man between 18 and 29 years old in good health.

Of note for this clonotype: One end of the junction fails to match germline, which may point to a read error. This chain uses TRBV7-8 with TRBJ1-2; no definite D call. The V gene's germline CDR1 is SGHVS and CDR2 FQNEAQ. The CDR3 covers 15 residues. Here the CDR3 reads CASSLVSVSNYDYTF. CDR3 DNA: TGTGCCAGCAGCTTAGTATCTGTCTCTAACTATGACTACACCTTC. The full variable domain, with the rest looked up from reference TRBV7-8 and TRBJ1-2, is GAGVSQSPRYKVAKRGQDVALRCDPISGHVSLFWYQQALGQGPEFLTYFQNEAQLDKSGLPSDRFFAERPEGSVSTLKIQRTQQEDSAVYLCASSLVSVSNYDYTFGSGTRLTVV.

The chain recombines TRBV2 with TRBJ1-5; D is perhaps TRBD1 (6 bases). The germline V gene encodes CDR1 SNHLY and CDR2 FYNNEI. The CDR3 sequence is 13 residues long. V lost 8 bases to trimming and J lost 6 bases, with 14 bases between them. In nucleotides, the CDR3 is TGTGCCAGCCAGGCAGGGGCGGGTCAGCCCCAGCATTTT. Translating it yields CASQAGAGQPQHF.

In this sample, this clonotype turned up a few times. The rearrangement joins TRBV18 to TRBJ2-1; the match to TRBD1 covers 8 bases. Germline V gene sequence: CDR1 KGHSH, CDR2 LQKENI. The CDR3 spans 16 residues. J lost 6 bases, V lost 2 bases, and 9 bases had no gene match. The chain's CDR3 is CASSPGVGQGSNEQFF. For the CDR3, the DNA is TGTGCCAGCTCACCAGGAGTCGGACAGGGTAGCAATGAGCAGTTCTTC.

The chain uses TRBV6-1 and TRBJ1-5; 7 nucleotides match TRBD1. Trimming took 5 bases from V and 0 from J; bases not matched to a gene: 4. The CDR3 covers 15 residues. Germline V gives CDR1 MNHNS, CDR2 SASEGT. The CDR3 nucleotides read TGTGCCAGCAGTTATGGACAGGTTAGCAATCAGCCCCAGCATTTT. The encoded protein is CASSYGQVSNQPQHF.

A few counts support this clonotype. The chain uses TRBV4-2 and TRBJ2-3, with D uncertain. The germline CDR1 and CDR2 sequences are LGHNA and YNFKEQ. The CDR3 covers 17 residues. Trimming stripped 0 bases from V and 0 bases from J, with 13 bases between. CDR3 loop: CASSQELQTPSTDTQYF. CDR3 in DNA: TGTGCCAGCAGCCAAGAGTTACAGACTCCTAGCACAGATACGCAGTATTTT.

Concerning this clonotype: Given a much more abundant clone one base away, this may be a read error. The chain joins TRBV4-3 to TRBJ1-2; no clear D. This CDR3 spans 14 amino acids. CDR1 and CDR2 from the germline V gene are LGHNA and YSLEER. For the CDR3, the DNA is TGCGCCAGCAGCCAAGACCGGCCACACTATGGCTGCACCTTC. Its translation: CASSQDRPHYGCTF.

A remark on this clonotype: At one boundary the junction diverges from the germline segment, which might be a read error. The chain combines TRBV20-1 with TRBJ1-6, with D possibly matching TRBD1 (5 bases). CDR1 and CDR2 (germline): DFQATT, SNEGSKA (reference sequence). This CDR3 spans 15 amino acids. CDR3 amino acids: CSARGNRGLNSPLHF. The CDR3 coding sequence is TGCAGTGCTAGAGGGAACCGGGGCCTTAATTCGCCCCTCCACTTT.

Written as DNA, the CDR3 is TGCAGTGCCAACCGTAGGGGGCGGAATGGCTACACCTTC. It is translated as CSANRRGRNGYTF. V gene TRBV20-1 combines with J gene TRBJ1-2; 7 nucleotides align to TRBD1. The V gene's germline CDR1 is DFQATT and CDR2 SNEGSKA (reference sequence). V shed 6 bases and J 6 bases; nucleotides not matched to a gene: 10. The CDR3 spans 13 residues.

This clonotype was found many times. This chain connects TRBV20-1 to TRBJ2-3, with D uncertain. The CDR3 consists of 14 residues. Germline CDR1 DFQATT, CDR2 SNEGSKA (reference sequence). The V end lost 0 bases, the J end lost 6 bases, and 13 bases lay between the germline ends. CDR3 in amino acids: CSARDPRVGDTQYF. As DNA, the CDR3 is TGCAGTGCTAGAGATCCAAGAGTGGGTGATACGCAGTATTTT.

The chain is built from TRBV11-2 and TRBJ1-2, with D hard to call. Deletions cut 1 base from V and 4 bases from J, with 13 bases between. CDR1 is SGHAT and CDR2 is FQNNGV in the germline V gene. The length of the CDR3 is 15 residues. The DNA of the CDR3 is TGTGCCAGCAGCTTAGGCCGCGAGTTTGGCTATGGCTACACCTTC. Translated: CASSLGREFGYGYTF.

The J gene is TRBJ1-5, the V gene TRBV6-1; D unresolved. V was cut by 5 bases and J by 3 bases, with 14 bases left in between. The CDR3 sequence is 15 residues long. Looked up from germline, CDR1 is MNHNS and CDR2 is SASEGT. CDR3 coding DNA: TGTGCCAGCAGTATTTTAGGGAGATCCAATCAGCCCCAGCATTTT. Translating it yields CASSILGRSNQPQHF.

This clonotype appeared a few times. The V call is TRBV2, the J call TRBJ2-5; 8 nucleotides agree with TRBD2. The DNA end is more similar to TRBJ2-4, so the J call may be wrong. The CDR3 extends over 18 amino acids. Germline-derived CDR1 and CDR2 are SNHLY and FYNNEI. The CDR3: CASKELAASWRAKNIQYF. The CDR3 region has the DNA TGTGCCAGCAAAGAACTAGCGGCATCCTGGAGAGCCAAAAACATTCAGTACTTC.

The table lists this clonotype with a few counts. The CDR3 bases are TGTGCCAGCAGTGAGCTGGGCAGGGGTTATGAGCAGTTCTTC. Translation: CASSELGRGYEQFF. The rearrangement links TRBV2 to TRBJ2-1; weak D call: TRBD1 (6 bases). Germline V lookup: CDR1 SNHLY, CDR2 FYNNEI. The CDR3 is made up of 14 amino acids. The germline V and J ends were trimmed by 3 bases and 8 bases, with 14 bases remaining between them.

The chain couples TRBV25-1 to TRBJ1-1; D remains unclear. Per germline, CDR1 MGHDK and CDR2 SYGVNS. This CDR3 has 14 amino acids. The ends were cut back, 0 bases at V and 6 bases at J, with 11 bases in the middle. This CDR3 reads CASSEYGVGAEAFF. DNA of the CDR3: TGTGCCAGCAGTGAATACGGGGTCGGCGCTGAAGCTTTCTTT.

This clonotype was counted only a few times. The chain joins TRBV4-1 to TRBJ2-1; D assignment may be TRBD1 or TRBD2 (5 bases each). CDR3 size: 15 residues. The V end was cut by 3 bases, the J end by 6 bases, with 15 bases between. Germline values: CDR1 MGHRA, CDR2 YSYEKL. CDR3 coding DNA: TGCGCCAGCAGCCAGGGGGATCTAGGCAGCAATGAGCAGTTCTTC. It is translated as CASSQGDLGSNEQFF.

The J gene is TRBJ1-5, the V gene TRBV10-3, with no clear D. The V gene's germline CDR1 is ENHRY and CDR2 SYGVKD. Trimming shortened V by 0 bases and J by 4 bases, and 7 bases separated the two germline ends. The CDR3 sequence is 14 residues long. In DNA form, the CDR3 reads TGTGCCATCAGTGAGTCGCTCGGGAATCAGCCCCAGCATTTT. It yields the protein CAISESLGNQPQHF.

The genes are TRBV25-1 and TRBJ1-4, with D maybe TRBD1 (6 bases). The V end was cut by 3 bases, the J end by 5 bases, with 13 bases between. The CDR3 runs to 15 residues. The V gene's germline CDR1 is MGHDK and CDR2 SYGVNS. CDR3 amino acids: CASSDMDRLNEKLFF. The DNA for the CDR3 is TGTGCCAGCAGTGATATGGACAGACTAAATGAAAAACTGTTTTTT.

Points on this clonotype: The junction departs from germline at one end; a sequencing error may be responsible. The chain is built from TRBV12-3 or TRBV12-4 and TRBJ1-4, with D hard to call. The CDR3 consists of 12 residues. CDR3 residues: CASSSSNVKLFF. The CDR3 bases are TGTGCCAGCAGTTCATCTAATGTAAAACTGTTTTTT.

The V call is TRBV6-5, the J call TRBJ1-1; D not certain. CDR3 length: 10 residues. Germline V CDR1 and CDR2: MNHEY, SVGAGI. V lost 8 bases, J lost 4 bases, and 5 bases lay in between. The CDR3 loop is CASGVTEAFF. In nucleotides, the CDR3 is TGTGCCAGCGGAGTCACTGAAGCTTTCTTT.

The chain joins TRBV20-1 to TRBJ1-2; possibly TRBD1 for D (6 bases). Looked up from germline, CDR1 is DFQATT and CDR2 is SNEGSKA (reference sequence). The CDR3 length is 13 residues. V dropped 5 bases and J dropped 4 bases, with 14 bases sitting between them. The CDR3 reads CSAHREVGYGYTF. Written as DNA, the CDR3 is TGCAGTGCTCACAGGGAGGTGGGCTATGGCTACACCTTC.

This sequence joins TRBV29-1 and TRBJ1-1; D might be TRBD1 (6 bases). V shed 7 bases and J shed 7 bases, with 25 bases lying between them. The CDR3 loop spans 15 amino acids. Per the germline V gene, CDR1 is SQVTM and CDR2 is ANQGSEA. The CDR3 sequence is CSAMQGTVFPIEAFF. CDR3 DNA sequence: TGCAGCGCCATGCAGGGGACCGTCTTCCCCATTGAAGCTTTCTTT.